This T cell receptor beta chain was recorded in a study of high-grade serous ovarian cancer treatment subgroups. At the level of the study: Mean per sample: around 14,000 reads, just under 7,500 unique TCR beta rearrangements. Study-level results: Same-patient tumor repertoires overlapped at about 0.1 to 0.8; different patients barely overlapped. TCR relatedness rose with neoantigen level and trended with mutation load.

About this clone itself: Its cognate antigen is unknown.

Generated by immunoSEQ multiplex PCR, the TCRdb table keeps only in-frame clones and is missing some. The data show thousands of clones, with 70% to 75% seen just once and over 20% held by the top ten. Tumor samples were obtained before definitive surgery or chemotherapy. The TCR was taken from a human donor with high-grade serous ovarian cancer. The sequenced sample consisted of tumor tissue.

This CDR3 reads CASSLASGIYNEQFF. The CDR3 nucleotides read TGTGCCAGCAGCTTAGCTAGCGGGATTTACAATGAGCAGTTCTTC. The genes are TRBV11-1 and TRBJ2-1; 8 bases agree with TRBD2. V was clipped by 0 bases and J by 4 bases; unmatched bases: 2. Germline V gene lookup returns CDR1 SGHAT and CDR2 FQDESV (reference sequence). The CDR3 has 15 amino acids.